Below are 17 T cell receptor beta chains sequenced from a single sample in a study of T cells after yellow fever vaccination. MiXCR, applied by TCRdb to the 5' RACE reads, yields one record per CDR3 protein. This table holds about 310,000 distinct CDR3 sequences, 3.6% found once. This material consisted of PBMCs, taken on the day of the yellow fever booster vaccination. The receptors were gathered from a man younger than 30 who received the YFV17D yellow fever vaccine.

The CDR3 reads CASSLWGSGGNTIYF. The CDR3 DNA reads TGCGCCAGCAGCTTATGGGGGAGTGGTGGAAACACCATATATTTT. The J gene is TRBJ1-3, the V gene TRBV5-1; a possible D gene is TRBD1 (5 bases). V lost 2 bases to trimming and J lost 3 bases, with 12 bases between them. The CDR3 loop spans 15 amino acids. Germline V lookup: CDR1 SGHRS, CDR2 YFSETQ.

This clonotype was seen at least ten times. Written as DNA, the CDR3 is TGCGCCAGCAGCCAGTGGGTGGGGAACAATGAGCAGTTCTTC. It is translated as CASSQWVGNNEQFF. The chain combines TRBV4-1 with TRBJ2-1; no definite D call. The germline CDR1 and CDR2 sequences are MGHRA and YSYEKL. Trimming took 3 bases from V and 5 from J, leaving 11 bases between them. CDR3 length equals 14 residues.

There are a few counts of this clonotype. The chain links TRBV19 to TRBJ2-1; perhaps TRBD2 as D (7 bases). Germline-derived CDR1 and CDR2 are LNHDA and SQIVND (reference sequence). This CDR3 contains 15 residues. With 1 base removed from V and 6 bases from J, the gap between germline ends came to 13 bases. CDR3 coding DNA: TGTGCCAGTAGTATAGTAGGGGGGGCTTTCAATGAGCAGTTCTTC. Translated: CASSIVGGAFNEQFF.

This clonotype was detected ten times or more. The V gene is TRBV20-1, the J gene TRBJ2-2; D gene ambiguous. The CDR3 sequence is 8 residues long. V gave up 5 bases and J gave up 12 bases, with 4 bases separating them. The germline gives CDR1 DFQATT, CDR2 SNEGSKA (reference sequence). The CDR3 protein is CSAGQLFF. CDR3 DNA sequence: TGCAGTGCTGGCCAGCTGTTTTTT.

Ten or more counts support this clonotype. This chain links TRBV11-2 with TRBJ2-5; the D gene is possibly TRBD1 (7 bases). The germline V gene has CDR1 SGHAT and CDR2 FQNNGV. This CDR3 region has 15 residues. Trimming pared 5 bases from V and 10 bases from J, leaving 23 bases between. The CDR3: CASSTADREEGGQYF. CDR3 in DNA: TGTGCCAGCAGCACCGCCGACAGGGAAGAGGGGGGCCAGTACTTC.

This clonotype occurred a few times. V usage is TRBV6-6 and J usage is TRBJ2-7; no firm D call. Germline V gives CDR1 MNHNY, CDR2 SVGAGI (reference sequence). The CDR3 is made up of 13 amino acids. The V end lost 6 bases, the J end lost 8 bases, and 17 bases lay between the germline ends. CDR3 loop: CASRPGRAAQQYV. The CDR3 DNA sequence: TGTGCCAGCAGACCGGGCCGGGCTGCCCAGCAGTACGTC.

The rearrangement links TRBV6-5 to TRBJ1-5; TRBD1 aligns across 7 bases. Germline V gene lookup returns CDR1 MNHEY and CDR2 SVGAGI. Unmatched junction bases numbered 8, after V lost 7 bases and J lost 2 bases. The CDR3 extends over 15 amino acids. CDR3 loop: CASTSLGQGNQPQHF. CDR3 in DNA: TGTGCCAGCACGAGCCTAGGACAGGGCAATCAGCCCCAGCATTTT.

At least ten counts were recorded for this clonotype. This chain links TRBV12-3 or TRBV12-4 with TRBJ1-2; perhaps TRBD1 as D (5 bases). The length of the CDR3 is 15 residues. V was pared by 2 bases and J by 4 bases, with 14 bases between. Here the CDR3 reads CASSLLRGLGYGYTF. DNA for the CDR3: TGTGCCAGCAGTTTATTAAGGGGTCTCGGCTATGGCTACACCTTC.

The chain recombines TRBV10-3 with TRBJ2-3, with D possibly matching TRBD2 (5 bases). Looked up from germline, CDR1 is ENHRY and CDR2 is SYGVKD. The CDR3 extends over 17 amino acids. Trimming took 1 base from V and 0 from J, leaving 14 bases between them. CDR3 protein: CAISEFGSRTSTDTQYF. CDR3 nucleotide sequence: TGTGCCATCAGTGAGTTCGGTTCGCGGACTAGCACAGATACGCAGTATTTT.

This clonotype was seen a handful of times. The chain recombines TRBV6-5 with TRBJ1-2, with D maybe TRBD1 (5 bases). CDR3 length equals 16 residues. In germline, CDR1 is MNHEY, CDR2 SVGAGI. Between the trimmed V and J ends, which lost 0 bases and 3 bases, there was a span of 14 bases. CDR3 amino acids: CASSYSVNEGHYGYTF. CDR3 DNA: TGTGCCAGCAGTTACTCGGTTAATGAGGGACACTATGGCTACACCTTC.

At least ten counts were recorded for this clonotype. The chain joins TRBV18 to TRBJ2-7; D remains ambiguous. V was pared by 2 bases and J by 4 bases, with 15 bases between. CDR1 KGHSH and CDR2 LQKENI come from the germline V gene. This CDR3 contains 15 residues. The CDR3 DNA is TGTGCCAGCTCACCATTCGCGGCCAGAGAATACGAGCAGTACTTC. Translation: CASSPFAAREYEQYF.

This clonotype was seen only a few times. The gene calls are TRBV4-1 and TRBJ2-7, with 7 bases fitting TRBD1. The germline CDR1 and CDR2 sequences are MGHRA and YSYEKL. The CDR3 runs 15 residues. The junction had 4 bases not matched to a gene; V was cut back by 0 bases and J by 2 bases. CDR3 bases: TGCGCCAGCAGCCAAGATCCGGGACAGCCCTACGAGCAGTACGTC. Translation: CASSQDPGQPYEQYV.

The table lists this clonotype with many counts. V and J are TRBV7-8 and TRBJ2-1, with 10 bases identical to TRBD2. V was pared by 1 base and J by 9 bases, with 9 bases of the junction left unmatched. The CDR3 runs 16 residues. The germline V gene has CDR1 SGHVS and CDR2 FQNEAQ. CDR3 sequence reads: CASSLVPPSGGGEQFF. In nucleotides, the CDR3 is TGTGCCAGCAGCTTAGTCCCCCCTAGCGGGGGAGGTGAGCAGTTCTTC.

This chain connects TRBV7-2 to TRBJ2-3; D perhaps matches TRBD2 (6 bases). Germline CDR1 SGHTA, CDR2 FQGNSA. Deletions cut 1 base from V and 2 bases from J, with 10 bases between. The CDR3 consists of 15 residues. The CDR3 region has the DNA TGTGCCAGCAGCTTAGGCGCGGGGCACACAGATACGCAGTATTTT. Protein product: CASSLGAGHTDTQYF. Complete variable domain (other parts from reference TRBV7-2 and TRBJ2-3): GAGVSQSPSNKVTEKGKDVELRCDPISGHTALYWYRQSLGQGLEFLIYFQGNSAPDKSGLPSDRFSAERTGGSVSTLTIQRTQQEDSAVYLCASSLGAGHTDTQYFGPGTRLTVL.

This clonotype showed up many times. The chain uses TRBV7-3 and TRBJ2-3, with a weak D call TRBD1 (5 bases). V was clipped by 5 bases and J by 4 bases, with 13 bases between them. Per germline, CDR1 SGHTA and CDR2 FQGTGA. The CDR3 is made up of 14 amino acids. CDR3 bases: TGTGCCAGCAGCCGGGCAGGGCTCCCAGATACGCAGTATTTT. This gives the protein CASSRAGLPDTQYF.

The sample holds many counts of this clonotype. The V and J genes are TRBV20-1 and TRBJ2-7; D ambiguous. Between the trimmed V and J ends, which lost 3 bases and 4 bases, there was a span of 13 bases. The CDR3 has 13 amino acids. Per the germline V gene, CDR1 is DFQATT and CDR2 is SNEGSKA (reference sequence). The CDR3 is CSASEPVGYEQYV. Written as DNA, the CDR3 is TGCAGTGCTAGTGAGCCGGTAGGGTACGAGCAGTACGTC.

This clonotype was observed many times. This rearrangement joins TRBV20-1 to TRBJ2-2; possibly TRBD1 for D (5 bases). The germline CDR1 and CDR2 sequences are DFQATT and SNEGSKA (reference sequence). The CDR3 extends over 13 amino acids. The ends were cut back, 2 bases at V and 4 bases at J, with 8 bases in the middle. The CDR3 bases are TGCAGTGCTAGAAAACAGGTCACCGGGGAGCTGTTTTTT. This sequence encodes CSARKQVTGELFF.